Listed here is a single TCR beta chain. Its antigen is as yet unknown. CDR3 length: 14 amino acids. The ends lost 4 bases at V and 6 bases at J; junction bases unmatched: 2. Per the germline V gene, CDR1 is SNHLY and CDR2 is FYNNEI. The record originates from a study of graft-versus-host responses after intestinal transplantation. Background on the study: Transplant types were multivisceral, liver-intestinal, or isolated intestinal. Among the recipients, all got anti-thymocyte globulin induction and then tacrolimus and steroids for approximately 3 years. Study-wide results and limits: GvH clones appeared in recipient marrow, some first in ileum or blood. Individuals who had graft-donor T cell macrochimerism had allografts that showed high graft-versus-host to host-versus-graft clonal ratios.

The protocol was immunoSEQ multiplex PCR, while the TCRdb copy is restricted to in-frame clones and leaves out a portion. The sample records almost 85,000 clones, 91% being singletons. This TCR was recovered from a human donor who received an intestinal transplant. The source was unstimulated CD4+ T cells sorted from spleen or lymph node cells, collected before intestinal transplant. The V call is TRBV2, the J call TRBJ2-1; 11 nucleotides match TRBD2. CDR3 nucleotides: TGTGCCAGCAGTGGGCTAGCGGGGGGCAATGAGCAGTTCTTC. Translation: CASSGLAGGNEQFF.